A selection of T cell receptor beta chains follows, all from one sample in a study of patients and donors after allogeneic stem cell transplantation. Using its own MiXCR run on the RT-PCR reads, TCRdb lists one record per CDR3 protein. Counted here are 30,000 to 35,000 distinct CDR3 sequences, under 7.5% occurring once; the ten biggest clones make up nearly 35%. Material for sequencing was blood, either unsorted or a sorted T cell fraction (not recorded which). Receptors were obtained from a human donor who was either an allogeneic HSCT recipient or a stem cell or donor lymphocyte infusion donor (not recorded which). It is not recorded whose cells these are; they may come from a transplant donor. The CDR3 runs from the conserved cysteine through the conserved F or W. D genes are given only for firm matches. Clone size is not always given. Where it is, it says once, few, many or a class for expanded clones.

TRBV2	many	-	TRBJ2-7	TGTGCCAGCGGTCAGCACTCCTACGAGCAGTACTTC	CASGQHSYEQYF
TRBV6-5	many	-	TRBJ2-1	TGTGCCAGCAGTTACTCGACAACGGGAGCTTTTTTCCCTCAGTTCTTC	CASSYSTTGAFFPQFF
TRBV30	many	-	TRBJ1-1	TGTGCCTGGGCGACGAACACTGAAGCTTTCTTT	CAWATNTEAFF
TRBV3-1	many	-	TRBJ1-1	TGTGCCAGCAGTCCAGGGATGGGGGAAGCTTTCTTT	CASSPGMGEAFF
TRBV15	many	-	TRBJ2-7	TGTGCCACCAGCAGGGACGTAGCCTACGAGCAGTACTTC	CATSRDVAYEQYF
TRBV3-1	-	-	TRBJ2-1	TGTGCCAGCAGCCAAGGGGGGACCCACAATGAGCAGGTCTTC	CASSQGGTHNEQVF
TRBV5-6	many	-	TRBJ1-2	TGTGCCAGCAGCTTGGACAGGGCCGGCTATGGCTACACCTTC	CASSLDRAGYGYTF
TRBV24-1	many	-	TRBJ2-2	TGTGCCACCAGTGATTTCCCGACAGGTACCGGGGAGCTGTTTTTT	CATSDFPTGTGELFF
TRBV7-2	many	-	TRBJ1-5	TGTGCCAGCAGCTTATCGGGTAAGCCCCAGCATTTT	CASSLSGKPQHF
TRBV7-3	many	-	TRBJ2-2	TGTGCCAGCAGCTTAAGGTCGAGAGGCGGGGAGCTGTTTTTT	CASSLRSRGGELFF
TRBV6-6	many	TRBD1	TRBJ1-2	TGTGCCAGCAGTCCTTTCCGACAGGGACATGGCTACACCTTC	CASSPFRQGHGYTF
TRBV28	many	-	TRBJ2-5	TGTGCCAGCAGTTTAGTGGGGCCGCTTAGTCAAGAGACCCAGTACTTC	CASSLVGPLSQETQYF
TRBV3-1	-	TRBD1	TRBJ2-3	TGTGCCAGCAGCCCGGGACAGGGTACAGATACGCAGTATTTT	CASSPGQGTDTQYF
TRBV6-2/TRBV6-3	-	-	TRBJ2-4	TGTGCCAGCAGGGGTTGGTTCCCCCTAGCCAAAAACATTCAGTACTTC	CASRGWFPLAKNIQYF
TRBV5-1	many	TRBD1	TRBJ2-7	TGCGCCAGCAGCTTGGGCGGACAGGTTTACGAGCAGTACTTC	CASSLGGQVYEQYF
TRBV3-1	many	TRBD1	TRBJ1-4	TGTGCCAGCAGCCGAAACAGGGGCACTAATGAAAAACTGTTTTTT	CASSRNRGTNEKLFF
TRBV28	many	-	TRBJ2-7	TGTGCCAGCAGTTTATTGAAACACTCCAGCTCCTACGAGCAGTACTTC	CASSLLKHSSSYEQYF
TRBV5-1	many	TRBD2	TRBJ2-4	TGCGCCAGCAGCGCCAGACTAGCGGGATCAGGCAACATTCAGTACTTC	CASSARLAGSGNIQYF
TRBV20-1	few	TRBD2	TRBJ2-5	TGCAGTGCCACTAGCGAACAAGAGACCCAGTACTTC	CSATSEQETQYF
TRBV18	few	-	TRBJ2-5	TGTGCCAGCTCACCACCGAATGTGAATGAGGAGACCCAGTACTTC	CASSPPNVNEETQYF
TRBV7-9	-	-	TRBJ1-3	TGTGCCAGCAGCCCCGGACGGTCCTCTGGAAACACCATATATTTT	CASSPGRSSGNTIYF
TRBV29-1	many	TRBD2	TRBJ2-1	TGCAGCGTAGCGACTAGCGGGAGATCCTACAATGAGCAGTTCTTC	CSVATSGRSYNEQFF
TRBV24-1	many	-	TRBJ2-3	TGTGCCACCAGTGATTTGTGGACCCCTCAGTATTTT	CATSDLWTPQYF
TRBV5-1	few	TRBD2	TRBJ2-7	TGCGCCAGCAGCTTGGGTAGCGGGAGCTACGAGCAGTACTTC	CASSLGSGSYEQYF
TRBV9	medium-sized	-	TRBJ2-7	TGTGCCAGCAGCGTAGATATGTCCTACGAGCAGTACTTC	CASSVDMSYEQYF
TRBV5-1	many	-	TRBJ2-1	TGCGCCAGCACCCACAGAACAGGTCCCTACAATGAGCAGTTCTTC	CASTHRTGPYNEQFF
TRBV7-9	-	TRBD1	TRBJ2-5	TGTGCCAGCGGAAGGCCCACAACAGGGGCGGAGACCCAGTACTTC	CASGRPTTGAETQYF
TRBV6-1	many	-	TRBJ1-5	TGTGCCAGCAGTGAAGCCCAGTGGAGGGGCAATCAGCCCCAGCATTTT	CASSEAQWRGNQPQHF
TRBV7-9	many	-	TRBJ2-5	TGTGCCAGCAGCTTCACGGCGGCAGAGACCCAGTACTTC	CASSFTAAETQYF
TRBV5-1	many	-	TRBJ2-7	TGCGCCAGTTCCATCTCGGGGCCATCCTACGAGCAGTACTTC	CASSISGPSYEQYF
TRBV9	-	-	TRBJ2-7	TGTGCCAGCAGCGTAGAGCTGGGGGGCTACGAGCAGTACTTC	CASSVELGGYEQYF
TRBV20-1	many	TRBD2	TRBJ2-3	TGCAGTGCTAGGGGTCTAGCGGGATCTCTTAGCACAGATACGCAGTATTTT	CSARGLAGSLSTDTQYF
TRBV18	few	-	TRBJ2-1	TGTGCCAGCTCACCGAGGGGGAGTGAGCAGTTCTTC	CASSPRGSEQFF
TRBV20-1	many	TRBD1	TRBJ1-5	TGCAGTGCTAAGGGGACAGGGCGAAGCAATCAGCCCCAGCATTTT	CSAKGTGRSNQPQHF
TRBV24-1	many	-	TRBJ2-7	TGTGCCACCAGTGACCGTGGACCCGGCGAGCAGTACTTC	CATSDRGPGEQYF
TRBV9	many	-	TRBJ2-1	TGTGCCAGCAGCGTAGGTGGGAGCTGGAATGAGCAGTTCTTC	CASSVGGSWNEQFF
TRBV24-1	few	-	TRBJ2-1	TGTGCCACCAGTGACTACGGGACAAACGTAAATGAGCAGTTCTTC	CATSDYGTNVNEQFF
TRBV28	few	-	TRBJ2-3	TGTGCCTCCAGCACGCCGGGACTCCTTAATACGCAGTATTTT	CASSTPGLLNTQYF
TRBV20-1	many	-	TRBJ1-1	TGCAGTGCTAGAGATCCCAGGAAGAACACTGAAGCTTTCTTT	CSARDPRKNTEAFF
TRBV4-2	many	-	TRBJ1-1	TGTGCCAGCAGCCAAGCCCACGGAGACAGCACTGAAGCTTTCTTT	CASSQAHGDSTEAFF
TRBV28	many	-	TRBJ2-1	TGTGCCAGCAGTTTATGGGGGACTGGGCCCTCCTACAATGAGCAGTTCTTC	CASSLWGTGPSYNEQFF
TRBV10-3	many	-	TRBJ1-1	TGTGCCATCGGACAGCGGTACACTGAAGCTTTCTTT	CAIGQRYTEAFF
TRBV4-3	-	TRBD2	TRBJ2-2	TGCGCCAGCAGCCAAGTCGGGACTAGCGGGAGGGCCTTAAAGGCCGGGGAGCTGTTTTTT	CASSQVGTSGRALKAGELFF
TRBV9	many	TRBD2	TRBJ2-2	TGTGCCAGCAGCCCACCAAACCGAGAGCGGGGGAACACCGGGGAGCTGTTTTTT	CASSPPNRERGNTGELFF
TRBV6-2/TRBV6-3	many	-	TRBJ2-3	TGTGCCAGCACTCATGGGAATACGCAGTATTTT	CASTHGNTQYF
TRBV20-1	many	TRBD2	TRBJ2-7	TGCAGTGCTATTGGAGCGGGAGGGCCAAACGAGCAGTACTTC	CSAIGAGGPNEQYF
TRBV18	-	TRBD2	TRBJ2-1	TGTGCCAGCTCACCACCCCTACTGACTAGCGGGACTCACAATGAGCAGTTCTTC	CASSPPLLTSGTHNEQFF
TRBV6-5	medium-sized	-	TRBJ1-2	TGTGCCAGCAGTTACGGAGGGGTAGCCTATGGCTACACCTTC	CASSYGGVAYGYTF
TRBV6-5	few	-	TRBJ2-7	TGTGCCAGCAGTTCCCAGACAAGCTACGAGCAGTACTTC	CASSSQTSYEQYF
TRBV15	few	-	TRBJ2-7	TGTGCCACCAGCAGACGGGCTTCTTACGAGCAGTACTTC	CATSRRASYEQYF
TRBV5-1	few	-	TRBJ2-3	TGCGCCAGCAGCTCAGGGGCCAGTGGCACAGATACGCAGTATTTT	CASSSGASGTDTQYF
TRBV7-2	few	TRBD2	TRBJ2-1	TGTGCCAGCAGCTTAAATGCTCTAGCGGGAGCCAATGAGCAGTTCTTC	CASSLNALAGANEQFF